This T cell receptor beta chain was observed in a study of Ad26.COV2.S vaccination and SARS-CoV-2 variants. Study-level information: Ad26.COV2.S arm of COV1001 included the donor. Study results and caveats: Recipients of vaccine and of placebo showed similar breadth of their non-spike TCR repertoires. Possibly, TCR breadth and depth analyses underestimated total T cell responses.

For this clone: The target antigen is unknown.

The protocol was immunoSEQ multiplex PCR, while the TCRdb copy is restricted to in-frame clones and leaves out a portion. The table has hundreds of thousands of clones, 88% seen once; the top ten hold 6.4%. CDR3 length: 12 amino acids. The V end lost 4 bases, the J end lost 5 bases, and 6 bases lay between the germline ends. The V gene's germline CDR1 is LNHDA and CDR2 SQIVND (reference sequence). Treatment specified: about 20 received Ad26.COV2.S at low or high dose, single or two shots; roughly five received placebo; per-sample allocation not given. Samples analyzed were those drawn on day 63 after the first vaccine or placebo injection. A Boston donor was an adult aged 18-55 years.

The sample was peripheral blood, taken in a trial of Ad26.COV2.S vaccine versus placebo. This TCR came from a person between 18 and 60 years old who received the Ad26.COV2.S COVID-19 vaccine or a placebo. V usage is TRBV19 and J usage is TRBJ1-5; no clear D. The CDR3 region has the DNA TGTGCCAGTAGTACGCAATATCAGCCCCAGCATTTT. This codes for CASSTQYQPQHF.